Listed here are 2 T cell receptor beta chains from one sample, sequenced in a study of long-term antiretroviral therapy in people with HIV. With survey level as its setting, the immunoSEQ assay was v3.0. Measured with immunoSEQ multiplex PCR; TCRdb has only the in-frame clones, and not every one. The sample includes about 20,000 clones, about nine tenths of them seen just once. The sample was unsorted PBMCs, taken approximately 4.4 years before starting antiretroviral therapy. Every receptor here comes from a young woman with HIV.

This chain uses TRBV6-4 with TRBJ1-2, with 8 bases lining up with TRBD1. Germline CDR1 MRHNA, CDR2 SNTAGT. After removal of 6 bases from V and 0 bases from J, the junction contained 6 bases not matched to a gene. This CDR3 has 15 amino acids. The CDR3 nucleotides read TGTGCCAGCAGGAGCTGGACAGGGCCTAACTATGGCTACACCTTC. Translation gives CASRSWTGPNYGYTF.

The rearrangement joins TRBV6-1 to TRBJ2-7; perhaps TRBD2 as D (7 bases). The CDR3 spans 15 residues. Trimming took off 6 bases at V and 6 bases at J, with 21 bases between the two ends. Germline loops: CDR1 MNHNS, CDR2 SASEGT. The CDR3: CASRNFWAGAPEQYF. CDR3 DNA: TGTGCCAGCAGAAACTTCTGGGCGGGGGCACCCGAGCAGTACTTC.